This TCR beta chain is drawn from a study of blood T cell repertoires in COVID-19. Overall study context: Sources were T cells, B-cell-depleted T cells, or PBMCs; the material itself was cDNA or gDNA.

Authors' analysis steps: Using reference gene primer amplification, nucleated cell counts were estimated. Profiled with immunoSEQ multiplex PCR; TCRdb holds only in-frame clones, not every one. V, J and clone size reflect that table, while D and trimming were determined from the DNA. The table records approximately 40,000 clones, 70% to 90% of them present only once. The CDR3 consists of 13 residues. Trimming took off 6 bases at V and 6 bases at J, with 12 bases between the two ends. The chain uses TRBV12-3 or TRBV12-4 and TRBJ1-3, with D perhaps TRBD1 (6 bases). Sequenced material: peripheral blood. The TCR sequence derives from a human donor in a cohort sampled during active COVID-19. This chain's CDR3 is CASSPGTLNTIYF. CDR3 DNA sequence: TGTGCCAGCAGCCCCGGGACACTAAACACCATATATTTT.